Following are 19 T cell receptor beta chains from one sample sequenced in a study of identical twins. TCRdb re-called the 5' RACE reads through MiXCR, storing one row per CDR3 protein. The profile shows just under 550,000 distinct CDR3 sequences, 13% to 15% of them singletons. These data were also reused for a study on yellow fever vaccine responses in identical twins.

Input material: CD4+ T cells sorted from blood. These receptors originate from a woman under 30 in good health.

V usage is TRBV12-3 or TRBV12-4 and J usage is TRBJ1-1, with D possibly TRBD1 on 5 matching bases. This CDR3 contains 14 residues. V lost 8 bases to trimming and J lost 3 bases, with 16 bases between them. CDR3 DNA: TGTGCCAGCGTATCACGGGGACGGGACACTGAAGCTTTCTTT. Encoded protein: CASVSRGRDTEAFF.

This clonotype has more than one count but fewer than ten. CDR3 protein: CASSSGTGTRQNIQYF. The CDR3 nucleotides read TGTGCCAGCAGCTCCGGGACCGGGACGAGACAAAACATTCAGTACTTC. V is TRBV7-9 and J is TRBJ2-4, with D tentatively TRBD1 or TRBD2 (5 bases each). This CDR3 comprises 16 residues. The V end was cut by 4 bases, the J end by 5 bases, with 18 bases between. The germline CDR1 and CDR2 sequences are SEHNR and FQNEAQ (reference sequence).

The V and J genes are TRBV25-1 and TRBJ2-1; D possibly matches TRBD1 or TRBD2 (5 bases each). Germline V gene lookup returns CDR1 MGHDK and CDR2 SYGVNS. V lost 7 bases to trimming and J lost 5 bases, with 18 bases between them. This CDR3 is built from 15 residues. CDR3 protein: CASTLTRGPHNEQFF. CDR3 sequence (DNA): TGTGCCAGCACCCTCACACGGGGACCCCACAATGAGCAGTTCTTC.

The chain carries TRBV24-1 and TRBJ2-1; a possible D gene is TRBD1 (6 bases). CDR1 is KGHDR and CDR2 is SFDVKD in the germline V gene. This CDR3 contains 13 residues. V lost 8 bases and J 7 bases, leaving 14 bases between the germline ends. The CDR3 protein is CATNQGNLNEQFF. The CDR3 DNA sequence: TGTGCCACCAACCAGGGGAATCTTAATGAGCAGTTCTTC.

In its sample, this clonotype was seen a few times. The chain employs TRBV29-1 and TRBJ2-5, with D uncertain. Germline values: CDR1 SQVTM, CDR2 ANQGSEA. The CDR3 runs 12 residues. V was trimmed by 4 bases and J by 0 bases, leaving 6 bases between them. The CDR3 loop reads CSVVANQETQYF. The CDR3, as DNA: TGCAGCGTTGTTGCGAACCAAGAGACCCAGTACTTC. Together with reference TRBV29-1 and TRBJ2-5, the CDR3 gives the full variable domain: SAVISQKPSRDICQRGTSLTIQCQVDSQVTMMFWYRQQPGQSLTLIATANQGSEATYESGFVIDKFPISRPNLTFSTLTVSNMSPEDSSIYLCSVVANQETQYFGPGTRLLVL.

This clonotype showed up many times. The chain recombines TRBV27 with TRBJ2-1, with D possibly being TRBD1 or TRBD2 (5 bases each). Per the germline V gene, CDR1 is MNHEY and CDR2 is SMNVEV (reference sequence). The CDR3 has 15 residues. Trimming shortened V by 6 bases and J by 0 bases, and 12 bases separated the two germline ends. The CDR3 is CASSPGQSSYNEQFF. The CDR3 DNA is TGTGCCAGCAGCCCGGGGCAAAGCTCCTACAATGAGCAGTTCTTC.

The chain recombines TRBV10-3 with TRBJ2-3; 16 bases align to TRBD2. Germline CDR1 and CDR2: ENHRY and SYGVKD. V shed 6 bases, J shed 3 bases, and the junction held 9 bases outside the gene matches. The CDR3 is made up of 18 amino acids. The CDR3 region is CAIRTGLAGGPSTDTQYF. The CDR3 nucleotides read TGTGCCATCAGGACGGGACTAGCGGGAGGGCCGTCGACAGATACGCAGTATTTT.

This clonotype was found a few times. The CDR3 DNA is TGTGCCACTCGGGGGGGACAGGGCTCTGAAGGGGCCAACGTCCTGACTTTC. Amino acid sequence: CATRGGQGSEGANVLTF. This chain joins TRBV10-3 and TRBJ2-6; TRBD1 might be the D (9 bases). Looked up from germline, CDR1 is ENHRY and CDR2 is SYGVKD. V lost 10 bases and J lost 4, with 23 bases in between. The CDR3 spans 17 residues.

The genes are TRBV10-3 and TRBJ2-3; perhaps TRBD1 as D (6 bases). This CDR3 is built from 15 residues. The ends were cut back, 2 bases at V and 2 bases at J, with 11 bases in the middle. CDR1 is ENHRY, CDR2 SYGVKD, per germline. CDR3 loop: CAISEAGQFTDTQYF. The CDR3 coding sequence is TGTGCCATCAGTGAGGCCGGACAGTTCACAGATACGCAGTATTTT.

There are a few counts of this clonotype. The V and J genes are TRBV5-1 and TRBJ2-4; possible D gene TRBD2, 7 bases. The CDR3 sequence is 15 residues long. V lost 7 bases, J lost 7 bases, and 21 bases lay in between. CDR1 is SGHRS and CDR2 is YFSETQ in the germline V gene. This chain's CDR3 is CASRNGGQGTNIQYF. For the CDR3, the DNA is TGCGCCAGCCGAAACGGGGGGCAGGGGACGAACATTCAGTACTTC.

The CDR3 loop is CAISGQGAPKADTQYF. The CDR3 bases are TGTGCCATCAGTGGCCAGGGGGCCCCAAAAGCAGATACGCAGTATTTT. This chain links TRBV10-3 with TRBJ2-3, with 8 nucleotides matching TRBD1. Germline assignment: CDR1 ENHRY and CDR2 SYGVKD. The CDR3 runs 16 residues. V lost 4 bases and J lost 4; bases outside the gene matches: 10.

This chain links TRBV6-1 with TRBJ1-2; no clear D. V dropped 6 bases and J dropped 5 bases, with 16 bases sitting between them. The CDR3 loop spans 14 amino acids. Germline V gene sequence: CDR1 MNHNS, CDR2 SASEGT. The CDR3 DNA is TGTGCCAGCAGGCCGGGATTCCGATTTTATGGCTACACCTTC. This encodes CASRPGFRFYGYTF.

This clonotype has a handful of counts. The chain has TRBV6-1 and TRBJ1-2; D is ambiguous. Trimming cost V 6 bases and J 2 bases, with 10 bases left between them. The germline CDR1 and CDR2 sequences are MNHNS and SASEGT. The CDR3 has 13 residues. DNA of the CDR3: TGTGCCAGCAGGTCCGACACCAACTATGGCTACACCTTC. It yields the protein CASRSDTNYGYTF.

The chain recombines TRBV5-5 with TRBJ2-7; TRBD2 matches at 12 bases. After removal of 4 bases from V and 5 bases from J, the junction contained 16 bases not matched to a gene. The germline gives CDR1 SGHKS, CDR2 YYEKEE (reference sequence). The CDR3 sequence is 18 residues long. The CDR3 DNA reads TGTGCCAGCAGCCCTCGACCGACTAGCGGGAGAATTCTGGACGAGCAGTACTTC. This codes for CASSPRPTSGRILDEQYF.

This clonotype appeared a few times. Written as DNA, the CDR3 is TGTGCCAGCAGCTTGGACAGGGCGGGTGAGCAGTTCTTC. Translating it yields CASSLDRAGEQFF. The rearrangement joins TRBV5-8 to TRBJ2-1, with a possible D match to TRBD1 (6 bases). The CDR3 has 13 residues. Trimming left V 0 bases short and J 9 bases short, with 10 bases between. Germline assignment: CDR1 SGHTS and CDR2 YDEGEE.

V and J are TRBV3-1 and TRBJ2-1; 11 positions agree with TRBD2. J gave up 9 bases and V 0 bases, and 7 bases lay outside the gene matches. Germline V CDR1 and CDR2: LGHDT, YNNKEL (reference sequence). This CDR3 region has 16 residues. The CDR3 nucleotides are TGTGCCAGCAGCCAAGATTGGGCTAGCGGGAGGATTGAGCAGTTCTTC. Translating it yields CASSQDWASGRIEQFF.

This clonotype was seen a handful of times. The chain couples TRBV5-1 to TRBJ2-6; D tentatively fits TRBD1 or TRBD2 (6 bases each). CDR1 and CDR2 from the germline V gene are SGHRS and YFSETQ. Trimming removed 2 bases from V and 0 bases from J, with 15 bases in between. This CDR3 contains 18 residues. CDR3 nucleotide sequence: TGCGCCAGCAGCTTCGGGGGACACCTAAGCTCTGGGGCCAACGTCCTGACTTTC. It is translated as CASSFGGHLSSGANVLTF.

V and J are TRBV29-1 and TRBJ2-7; a possible D gene is TRBD2 (6 bases). Germline loops: CDR1 SQVTM, CDR2 ANQGSEA. The CDR3 contains 11 residues. V was trimmed by 4 bases and J by 6 bases, leaving 10 bases between them. CDR3 DNA sequence: TGCAGCGTTGTTCGGGGGTCCGAGCAGTACTTC. It yields the protein CSVVRGSEQYF.

The rearrangement joins TRBV5-1 to TRBJ2-5; maybe TRBD2 (5 bases). This CDR3 spans 12 amino acids. Trimming removed 6 bases at V and 7 bases at J, with 13 bases between. Looked up from germline, CDR1 is SGHRS and CDR2 is YFSETQ. The CDR3 is CASKVEAGTQYF. In DNA form, the CDR3 reads TGCGCCAGCAAGGTGGAGGCGGGGACCCAGTACTTC.